Listed below are T cell receptor beta chains from one sample, sequenced in a study of beta chain features in type 1 diabetes. Sequenced by immunoSEQ multiplex PCR; TCRdb stores in-frame clones only, minus some. The repertoire includes hundreds of thousands of clones, over 11% of them detected once, and roughly 0.04% sits in the top ten. Sequenced sample: naive CD4+ T cells from blood. Receptors originate from a man aged 18 to 30 with type 1 diabetes. Both conserved end residues are part of each CDR3. A D gene is named only where the DNA matches it firmly. Rows may omit the clone size; those that give it use once, few, many or a size class.

>-|TRBJ1-1|TRBV2|-
TGTGCCAGCATGGTCTCGGGAAACACTGAAGCTTTCTTT
CASMVSGNTEAFF
>few|TRBJ1-2|TRBV6-5|-
TGTGCCAGCAGCGCACAAGCAGAACCTATCTATGGCTACACCTTC
CASSAQAEPIYGYTF
>many|TRBJ2-4|TRBV21-1|-
TGTGCCAGCAGCCCATGTGAGGGGAAAGCCAAAAACATTCAGTACTTC
CASSPCEGKAKNIQYF
>-|TRBJ2-3|TRBV6-5|-
TGTGCCAGCAGTCCCCCGACTAGCACAGATACGCAGTATTTT
CASSPPTSTDTQYF
>-|TRBJ2-1|TRBV5-1|-
TGCGCCAGCAGCTTGGCCACAGTAAACAATGAGCAGTTCTTC
CASSLATVNNEQFF
>few|TRBJ2-3|TRBV11-2|-
TGTGCCAGCAGCCTAAGGACAGGGAGGGCAGATACGCAGTATTTT
CASSLRTGRADTQYF
>-|TRBJ1-2|TRBV7-2|-
TGTGCCAGCAGCTTGACGACAGCTAACTATGGCTACACCTTC
CASSLTTANYGYTF
>few|TRBJ2-2|TRBV4-3|TRBD1
TGCGCCAGCAGCCGATACCGGGACAGCGAAGACACCGGGGAGCTGTTTTTT
CASSRYRDSEDTGELFF
>-|TRBJ1-5|TRBV6-5|-
TGTGCCAGCAGTACCTCCGTGGGTAGCAATCAGCCCCAGCATTTT
CASSTSVGSNQPQHF
>-|TRBJ2-7|TRBV30|-
TGTGCCTGGAGCGATCCGGGCTACGAGCAGTACTTC
CAWSDPGYEQYF
>few|TRBJ2-7|TRBV5-1|-
TGCGCCAGCAGCCTGGGCCCGGACTGGTCGCACTACGAGCAGTACTTC
CASSLGPDWSHYEQYF
>-|TRBJ2-7|TRBV20-1|TRBD2
TGCAGTGCTAGATCAGGGAGGGAGTACTTC
CSARSGREYF
>few|TRBJ1-1|TRBV7-8|-
TGTGCCAGCAGCTTACCGGGGATGAGCACTGAAGCTTTCTTT
CASSLPGMSTEAFF
>few|TRBJ1-5|TRBV7-6|-
TGTGCCAGCAGTCCAGGGCTACACAATCAGCCCCAGCATTTT
CASSPGLHNQPQHF
>few|TRBJ1-5|TRBV7-9|-
TGTGCCAGCAGCCGGGAGGCAGGACAGCCCCAGCATTTT
CASSREAGQPQHF
>few|TRBJ2-1|TRBV30|-
TGTGCCTGGAGTGGTGGGCCGGAAAGCTCCTACAATGAGCAGTTCTTC
CAWSGGPESSYNEQFF
>-|TRBJ2-7|TRBV11-2|-
TGTGCCAGCAGCTTAACTGAGAGGGTCGAGCAGTACTTC
CASSLTERVEQYF